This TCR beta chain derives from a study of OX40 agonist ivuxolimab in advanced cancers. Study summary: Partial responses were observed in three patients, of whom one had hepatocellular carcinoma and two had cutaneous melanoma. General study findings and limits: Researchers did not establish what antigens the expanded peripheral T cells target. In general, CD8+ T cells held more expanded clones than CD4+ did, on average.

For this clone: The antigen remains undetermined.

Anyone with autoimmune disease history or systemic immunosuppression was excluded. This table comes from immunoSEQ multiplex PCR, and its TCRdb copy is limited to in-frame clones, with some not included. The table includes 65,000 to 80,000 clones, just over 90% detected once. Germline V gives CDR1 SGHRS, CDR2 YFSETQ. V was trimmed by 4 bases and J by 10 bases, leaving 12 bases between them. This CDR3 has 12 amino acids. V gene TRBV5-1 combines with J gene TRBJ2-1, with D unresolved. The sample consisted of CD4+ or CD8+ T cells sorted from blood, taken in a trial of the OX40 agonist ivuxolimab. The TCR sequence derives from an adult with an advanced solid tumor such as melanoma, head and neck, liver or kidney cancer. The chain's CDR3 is CASSTPPVEQFF. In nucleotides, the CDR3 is TGCGCCAGCAGCACCCCTCCGGTAGAGCAGTTCTTC.